This T cell receptor (beta chain) derives from a study of read filtering for tumor transcriptome and immune sequencing. In the study overall: Among patients, 17 were male and more than 12 female, aged about 45 to 80 (mean about 72). Transcriptome libraries were built from DNase-treated RNA.

Losses at the gene ends were 4 bases for V and 6 bases for J; bases not matched to a gene: 15. Germline CDR1 is MNHEY and CDR2 is SMNVEV (reference sequence). CDR3 size: 17 residues. At the time of active disease, bone marrow was collected from every patient. Whole-study findings and limits: Even smaller IR-seq throughput identified most shared clonotypes.

This clonotype was seen ten or more times. Its target is unknown. From roughly 400 ng of RNA, a library with molecular barcoded alpha/delta and beta/gamma adaptors was made. TCRdb fed the reads into MiXCR, producing one record per CDR3 protein. The data show around 33,000 distinct CDR3 sequences, less than 20% seen once. This TCR came from a donor aged 40 or older with multiple myeloma. Sequenced input: a population of CD138-negative cells sorted from bone marrow. This chain joins TRBV27 and TRBJ2-7; TRBD2 matches at 10 bases. In nucleotides, the CDR3 is TGTGCCAGCAGTTCTATAGGACTAGCGGTAGGTTTTATCGAGCAGTACTTC. As protein: CASSSIGLAVGFIEQYF.